This entry is about one T cell receptor beta chain. Across 24 US areas, participants ranged in age from 18 to 89 years. Self-reported history from a screening survey and questionnaire set each donor's cohort. The entry originates in a study of blood T cell repertoires in COVID-19. This CDR3 has 11 residues. The germline V and J ends were trimmed by 5 bases and 12 bases, with 11 bases remaining between them. Generated by immunoSEQ multiplex PCR, the TCRdb table keeps only in-frame clones and is missing some. This table holds 170,000 or so clones, roughly 87% found once. The clonotype originates from a woman aged 45-59 years who had recovered from COVID-19. Sequences were obtained from PBMCs or T cells enriched from blood (not recorded which). The chain combines TRBV12-3 or TRBV12-4 with TRBJ2-1; the D is unclear. The CDR3 DNA reads TGTGCCAGCAGTCCCGCGGCTGCGCAGTTCTTC. Translation gives CASSPAAAQFF.